This TCR beta chain is drawn from a study of OX40 agonist ivuxolimab in advanced cancers. At the level of the study: The treatment was a fully human IgG2 OX40 agonist, ivuxolimab. Findings and caveats of the study: Dosing at 0.1 to 3.0 mg/kg was accompanied by clonal expansion of CD4+ and CD8+ blood T cells by week 6.

Germline V gene data show CDR1 as SGHDT and CDR2 as YYEEEE. The CDR3 is made up of 14 amino acids. V lost 2 bases, J lost 3 bases, and 11 bases lay in between. Data came from immunoSEQ multiplex PCR; TCRdb stores just in-frame clones and leaves some out. The sample has 83,000 or so clones, around 86% seen once. Details on this clone: Its antigen remains unknown.

This sequence originates from an adult with an advanced solid tumor such as melanoma, head and neck, liver or kidney cancer. V gene TRBV5-6 combines with J gene TRBJ1-1, with a possible D match to TRBD1 (5 bases). Specimen: CD4+ or CD8+ T cells sorted from blood, collected in a trial of the OX40 agonist ivuxolimab. CDR3 region: CASSLGRVHTEAFF. The DNA of the CDR3 is TGTGCCAGCAGCTTAGGCAGGGTGCACACTGAAGCTTTCTTT.